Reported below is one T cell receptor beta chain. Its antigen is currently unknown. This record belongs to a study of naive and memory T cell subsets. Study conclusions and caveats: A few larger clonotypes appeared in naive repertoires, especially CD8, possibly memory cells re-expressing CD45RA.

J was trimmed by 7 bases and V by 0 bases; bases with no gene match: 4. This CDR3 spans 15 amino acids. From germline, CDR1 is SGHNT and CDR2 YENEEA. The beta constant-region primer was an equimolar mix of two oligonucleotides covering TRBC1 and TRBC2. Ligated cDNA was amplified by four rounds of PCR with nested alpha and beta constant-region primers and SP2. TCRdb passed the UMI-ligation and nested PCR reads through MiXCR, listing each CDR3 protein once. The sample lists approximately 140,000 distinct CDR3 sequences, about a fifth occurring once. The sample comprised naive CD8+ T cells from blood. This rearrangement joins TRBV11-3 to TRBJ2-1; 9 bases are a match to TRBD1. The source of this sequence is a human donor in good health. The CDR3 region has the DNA TGTGCCAGCAGCTTAGATTGGACAGGGGAAAATGAGCAGTTCTTC. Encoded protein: CASSLDWTGENEQFF.